These 30 T cell receptor beta chains were sequenced from one sample in a study of PD-1 blockade in classical Hodgkin lymphoma. Repertoires were generated with immunoSEQ multiplex PCR, while TCRdb's copy carries only in-frame clones and drops some. The sample yields some 93,000 clones, approximately 89% seen once. Brentuximab vedotin exposure varied among the patients, all of whom had relapsed after autologous stem cell transplantation. Sequencing used peripheral blood mononuclear cells (PBMCs), obtained before the second cycle of nivolumab. The receptor source for this set is a human donor with classical Hodgkin lymphoma.

The chain joins TRBV10-3 to TRBJ2-1; perhaps TRBD2 as D (5 bases). The CDR3 sequence is 13 residues long. V lost 4 bases and J 7 bases, leaving 11 bases between the germline ends. The V gene's germline CDR1 is ENHRY and CDR2 SYGVKD. The CDR3 DNA follows: TGTGCCATCAGTGGAGGGCAGGATAATGAGCAGTTCTTC. This gives the protein CAISGGQDNEQFF.

The V call is TRBV4-1, the J call TRBJ2-1; the match to TRBD1 covers 8 bases. CDR1 is MGHRA and CDR2 is YSYEKL in the germline V gene. This CDR3 contains 15 residues. After removal of 2 bases from V and 7 bases from J, the junction contained 7 bases not matched to a gene. The CDR3 sequence is CASSQWTGNGNEQFF. The CDR3 DNA follows: TGCGCCAGCAGCCAATGGACAGGGAATGGGAATGAGCAGTTCTTC.

This chain uses TRBV29-1 with TRBJ1-4, with D maybe TRBD1 (5 bases). Deletions cut 4 bases from V and 1 base from J, with 7 bases between. Germline lookup yields CDR1 SQVTM and CDR2 ANQGSEA. CDR3 length equals 13 residues. CDR3: CSVAGITNEKLFF. In DNA, the CDR3 is TGCAGCGTTGCAGGGATAACTAATGAAAAACTGTTTTTT.

The chain employs TRBV9 and TRBJ2-3; 9 bases map to TRBD2. CDR3 length: 14 residues. Germline V gene lookup returns CDR1 SGDLS and CDR2 YYNGEE. V was pared by 0 bases and J by 5 bases, with 1 base of the junction left unmatched. In DNA form, the CDR3 reads TGTGCCAGCAGCGTAGCGCGGGGGGGAGATACGCAGTATTTT. As protein: CASSVARGGDTQYF.

This sequence joins TRBV15 and TRBJ2-3, with 9 bases identical to TRBD2. Germline values: CDR1 LNHNV, CDR2 YYDKDF (reference sequence). There are 17 residues in the CDR3. V lost 0 bases to trimming and J lost 1 base; unmatched junction nucleotides: 5. The CDR3 nucleotides read TGTGCCACCAGCAGAGATCTACTAGCGGGCCGCACAGATACGCAGTATTTT. Translation: CATSRDLLAGRTDTQYF.

V is TRBV5-6 and J is TRBJ2-6; D unclear. V lost 0 bases to trimming and J lost 0 bases, with 4 bases between them. Germline CDR1 SGHDT, CDR2 YYEEEE. The CDR3 spans 15 residues. In DNA form, the CDR3 reads TGTGCCAGCAGCTTGGGTGTCTCTGGGGCCAACGTCCTGACTTTC. The encoded protein is CASSLGVSGANVLTF.

The chain links TRBV28 to TRBJ2-2, with D possibly being TRBD1 (5 bases). The CDR3 runs 14 residues. The ends were cut back, 7 bases at V and 4 bases at J, with 13 bases in the middle. Germline V gene sequence: CDR1 MDHEN, CDR2 SYDVKM. The CDR3 sequence: CASKKGITTGELFF. The CDR3 DNA reads TGTGCCAGCAAGAAGGGGATCACCACCGGGGAGCTGTTTTTT.

This clone was seen a single time. This sequence joins TRBV2 and TRBJ2-1, with 9 bases fitting TRBD1. Germline CDR1 reads SNHLY; CDR2 reads FYNNEI. The CDR3 loop spans 15 amino acids. Trimming cost V 5 bases and J 4 bases; bases outside gene matches: 6. CDR3 sequence (DNA): TGTGCCAGCAGTCCGACAGGGGGGGATTACAATGAGCAGTTCTTC. It codes for CASSPTGGDYNEQFF.

This chain uses TRBV5-1 with TRBJ2-7, with D possibly TRBD1 on 5 matching bases. CDR3 size: 15 residues. CDR1 SGHRS and CDR2 YFSETQ come from the germline V gene. With 2 bases removed from V and 2 bases from J, the gap between germline ends came to 14 bases. CDR3 DNA: TGCGCCAGCAGCTTAGGGGTGGCAGGCCCCTACGAGCAGTACTTC. It yields the protein CASSLGVAGPYEQYF.

The gene calls are TRBV23-1 and TRBJ2-1, with 13 bases that match TRBD2. TRBV23-1 is classed as an ORF, of uncertain function. The CDR3 runs to 20 residues. Losses at the gene ends were 2 bases for V and 1 base for J; bases not matched to a gene: 11. The CDR3 bases are TGCGCCAGCAGTCAACCGAGAGGACTAGCGGGAGAGGTGTCCTACAATGAGCAGTTCTTC. Residues: CASSQPRGLAGEVSYNEQFF.

The V and J genes are TRBV29-1 and TRBJ2-7, with D possibly matching TRBD2 (6 bases). CDR3 size: 13 residues. Germline V CDR1 and CDR2: SQVTM, ANQGSEA. Trimming pared 1 base from V and 3 bases from J, leaving 10 bases between. CDR3 amino acids: CSVEGTDYYEQYF. The DNA of the CDR3 is TGCAGCGTTGAAGGGACGGACTACTACGAGCAGTACTTC.

The rearrangement joins TRBV28 to TRBJ2-5; the match to TRBD2 covers 8 bases. This CDR3 region has 17 residues. V lost 6 bases, J lost 5 bases, and 17 bases stayed unmatched. Per germline, CDR1 MDHEN and CDR2 SYDVKM. The CDR3 protein is CASSPESGRGGGETQYF. The CDR3 nucleotides read TGTGCCAGCAGCCCCGAGAGCGGGAGAGGCGGGGGGGAGACCCAGTACTTC.

The chain links TRBV7-9 to TRBJ2-1; 8 bases agree with TRBD2. The trim removed 4 bases at V and 7 bases at J, leaving 15 bases unmatched. The CDR3 covers 17 residues. The germline V gene has CDR1 SEHNR and CDR2 FQNEAQ (reference sequence). The CDR3 DNA follows: TGTGCCAGCAGCTCAGGCTGGACTAGCCAGAATTGGAATGAGCAGTTCTTC. This codes for CASSSGWTSQNWNEQFF. The full variable domain, with the rest looked up from reference TRBV7-9 and TRBJ2-1, is DTGVSQNPRHKITKRGQNVTFRCDPISEHNRLYWYRQTLGQGPEFLTYFQNEAQLEKSRLLSDRFSAERPKGSFSTLEIQRTEQGDSAMYLCASSSGWTSQNWNEQFFGPGTRLTVL.

The V gene is TRBV27, the J gene TRBJ1-3; D gene uncertain. V lost 2 bases, J lost 4 bases, and 6 bases lay in between. This CDR3 is 13 amino acids long. Germline V lookup: CDR1 MNHEY, CDR2 SMNVEV (reference sequence). CDR3 protein: CASSLNRGNTIYF. The CDR3 nucleotides are TGTGCCAGCAGTTTAAATCGAGGAAACACCATATATTTT.

V is TRBV6-5 and J is TRBJ1-4; D ambiguous. The germline V and J ends were trimmed by 2 bases and 7 bases, with 2 bases remaining between them. Germline-derived CDR1 and CDR2 are MNHEY and SVGAGI. The CDR3 spans 11 residues. The CDR3 region is CASSYGEKLFF. The CDR3 DNA is TGTGCCAGCAGTTACGGTGAAAAACTGTTTTTT.

The genes are TRBV19 and TRBJ2-1, with a possible D match to TRBD2 (5 bases). Germline CDR1 and CDR2: LNHDA and SQIVND (reference sequence). The CDR3 is 14 amino acids. Between the trimmed V and J ends, which lost 1 base and 6 bases, there was a span of 10 bases. CDR3 amino acids: CASSIAGSANEQFF. The CDR3 nucleotides are TGTGCCAGTAGTATAGCGGGTAGCGCCAATGAGCAGTTCTTC.

The chain uses TRBV28 and TRBJ1-1, with D possibly TRBD1 on 5 matching bases. From germline, CDR1 is MDHEN and CDR2 SYDVKM. CDR3 length: 18 residues. Trimming cost V 6 bases and J 3 bases, with 26 bases left between them. The CDR3 region has the DNA TGTGCCAGCAGCCAGGCCTTCTCGTTCGGGGGTGCGGACACTGAAGCTTTCTTT. Protein product: CASSQAFSFGGADTEAFF.

V is TRBV6-1 and J is TRBJ2-1, with D possibly called TRBD1 or TRBD2 (5 bases each). The CDR3 has 14 residues. Germline assignment: CDR1 MNHNS and CDR2 SASEGT. Trimming shortened V by 2 bases and J by 8 bases, and 13 bases separated the two germline ends. The CDR3 is CASSEIQRGDEQFF. The CDR3 DNA reads as TGTGCCAGCAGTGAAATCCAGAGGGGCGATGAGCAGTTCTTC.

The chain links TRBV28 to TRBJ1-4, with 8 nucleotides matching TRBD1. Unmatched junction bases numbered 10, after V lost 5 bases and J lost 8 bases. This CDR3 region has 15 residues. Germline assignment: CDR1 MDHEN and CDR2 SYDVKM. CDR3 nucleotide sequence: TGTGCCAGCAGTGAACCTCAGGGGGCAGGGGAAAAACTGTTTTTT. Its protein is CASSEPQGAGEKLFF.

The rearrangement joins TRBV28 to TRBJ2-5, with D perhaps TRBD1 or TRBD2 (5 bases each). The CDR3 length is 14 residues. V lost 5 bases and J lost 3, with 13 bases in between. CDR1 MDHEN and CDR2 SYDVKM come from the germline V gene. The DNA for the CDR3 is TGTGCCAGCAGTGACCCCGGGGCAGAAGAGACCCAGTACTTC. This encodes CASSDPGAEETQYF.

The V gene is TRBV6-1, the J gene TRBJ1-5; D possibly corresponds to TRBD1 (6 bases). Germline V gene lookup returns CDR1 MNHNS and CDR2 SASEGT. V was pared by 4 bases and J by 0 bases, with 10 bases between. The CDR3 is 15 residues long. The CDR3 spells CASSVDRDSNQPQHF. The CDR3 bases are TGTGCCAGCAGTGTGGACAGAGATAGCAATCAGCCCCAGCATTTT.

V is TRBV9 and J is TRBJ2-1; D is unclear. The CDR3 extends over 13 amino acids. CDR1 is SGDLS, CDR2 YYNGEE, per germline. V was shortened by 0 bases and J by 7 bases, with 8 bases between the two germline ends. The CDR3 sequence is CASSVDSHNEQFF. For the CDR3, the DNA is TGTGCCAGCAGCGTAGACAGCCATAATGAGCAGTTCTTC. Complete variable domain (other parts from reference TRBV9 and TRBJ2-1): DSGVTQTPKHLITATGQRVTLRCSPRSGDLSVYWYQQSLDQGLQFLIQYYNGEERAKGNILERFSAQQFPDLHSELNLSSLELGDSALYFCASSVDSHNEQFFGPGTRLTVL.

The chain carries TRBV15 and TRBJ2-7; 10 bases map to TRBD2. The CDR3 is made up of 16 amino acids. Losses at the gene ends were 3 bases for V and 2 bases for J; bases not matched to a gene: 7. CDR1 and CDR2 from the germline V gene are LNHNV and YYDKDF (reference sequence). The CDR3 protein is CATSSAQREGPYEQYF. The DNA of the CDR3 is TGTGCCACCAGCAGCGCCCAGCGGGAGGGCCCCTACGAGCAGTACTTC.

The rearrangement joins TRBV5-1 to TRBJ1-2; 7 nucleotides match TRBD1. Trimming took 4 bases from V and 2 from J; bases not matched to a gene: 5. CDR1 SGHRS and CDR2 YFSETQ come from the germline V gene. This CDR3 spans 14 amino acids. This chain's CDR3 is CASSTRDRNYGYTF. CDR3 bases: TGCGCCAGCAGCACCCGGGACAGAAACTATGGCTACACCTTC.

V gene TRBV5-1 combines with J gene TRBJ2-5; 11 bases agree with TRBD2. Looked up from germline, CDR1 is SGHRS and CDR2 is YFSETQ. After removal of 0 bases from V and 2 bases from J, the junction contained 6 bases not matched to a gene. This CDR3 has 17 amino acids. CDR3 coding DNA: TGCGCCAGCAGCTTGGGGCTAGCGGGGGGCCGACAAGAGACCCAGTACTTC. Protein product: CASSLGLAGGRQETQYF.

The chain employs TRBV5-1 and TRBJ2-7, with 9 positions matching TRBD1. V lost 0 bases to trimming and J lost 2 bases; unmatched junction nucleotides: 6. The CDR3 sequence is 16 residues long. Germline V gene data show CDR1 as SGHRS and CDR2 as YFSETQ. The CDR3 DNA reads TGCGCCAGCAGCTTGGCTGGACAGGGGTTCACCTACGAGCAGTACTTC. This sequence encodes CASSLAGQGFTYEQYF.

The chain has TRBV28 and TRBJ2-7; the match to TRBD2 covers 7 bases. Looked up from germline, CDR1 is MDHEN and CDR2 is SYDVKM. V lost 3 bases and J lost 1; bases outside the gene matches: 9. CDR3 length: 16 amino acids. The CDR3 DNA follows: TGTGCCAGCAGTTTTGGACTAGAGGGGACTTCCTACGAGCAGTACTTC. Its translation is CASSFGLEGTSYEQYF.

V and J are TRBV15 and TRBJ2-5, with D perhaps matching TRBD2 (5 bases). Germline V CDR1 and CDR2: LNHNV, YYDKDF (reference sequence). Trimming took off 2 bases at V and 5 bases at J, with 9 bases between the two ends. The CDR3 extends over 13 amino acids. CDR3 in amino acids: CATSRFREETQYF. The CDR3 DNA reads TGTGCCACCAGCAGATTTAGGGAGGAGACCCAGTACTTC. Full variable domain (remainder filled in from reference TRBV15 and TRBJ2-5): DAMVIQNPRYQVTQFGKPVTLSCSQTLNHNVMYWYQQKSSQAPKLLFHYYDKDFNNEADTPDNFQSRRPNTSFCFLDIRSPGLGDTAMYLCATSRFREETQYFGPGTRLLVL.

This rearrangement joins TRBV5-1 to TRBJ2-2, with D uncertain. Trimming shortened V by 5 bases and J by 1 base, and 3 bases separated the two germline ends. The germline V gene has CDR1 SGHRS and CDR2 YFSETQ. The CDR3 runs to 12 residues. The CDR3 reads CASRWNTGELFF. The CDR3 DNA sequence: TGCGCCAGCAGGTGGAACACCGGGGAGCTGTTTTTT. The entire variable domain, with the rest obtained from reference TRBV5-1 and TRBJ2-2, is as follows: KAGVTQTPRYLIKTRGQQVTLSCSPISGHRSVSWYQQTPGQGLQFLFEYFSETQRNKGNFPGRFSGRQFSNSRSEMNVSTLELGDSALYLCASRWNTGELFFGEGSRLTVL.

The chain combines TRBV28 with TRBJ1-2, with D unresolved. The V and J ends lost 3 bases and 3 bases respectively, with 14 bases between them. Germline V CDR1 and CDR2: MDHEN, SYDVKM. The CDR3 has 15 amino acids. The CDR3 nucleotides read TGTGCCAGCAGTTTCAATAGGGCGCAGGACTATGGCTACACCTTC. It specifies CASSFNRAQDYGYTF.